This T cell receptor beta chain was captured in a study of T cell responses to AZD1222 COVID-19 vaccine. Findings of the study overall: Compared with day 0, the breadth and depth of the Spike-specific TCR repertoire rose significantly after two doses of AZD1222. AZD1222 recipients seropositive at baseline numbered only six or seven. Spike as a whole was targeted by vaccine-associated CD4 TCRs, dominant at 160-218 and 743-854. Clonal diversity was possibly underestimated; the donors were predominantly white British and more often female.

As concerns this clone: What it binds is not known.

Profiled with immunoSEQ multiplex PCR; TCRdb holds only in-frame clones, not every one. The sample records around 140,000 clones, roughly nine tenths being singletons. Germline loops: CDR1 SGHDN, CDR2 FVKESK. The CDR3 contains 19 residues. The ends were cut back, 0 bases at V and 3 bases at J, with 18 bases in the middle. The receptor's source is an adult in good health. The V call is TRBV14, the J call TRBJ1-6; D perhaps matches TRBD1 (5 bases). The sample was peripheral blood, taken on day 0 of AZD1222 vaccination. This CDR3 is CASSQDREGRVDYNSPLHF. The CDR3 DNA sequence: TGTGCCAGCAGCCAAGATAGGGAGGGGAGGGTAGACTATAATTCACCCCTCCACTTT.